This TCR beta chain came from a study of blood T cells in healthy people across ages. Study-level background: About one barcoded TCR beta cDNA was captured per two T cells.

This CDR3 is 15 amino acids long. V lost 3 bases to trimming and J lost 6 bases, with 15 bases between them. Germline V gives CDR1 ENHRY, CDR2 SYGVKD. Primers used in a second PCR of about 6 to 11 cycles were a sample-barcoded 5' primer and a J-beta primer mix. Each CDR3 protein gets one entry after TCRdb re-called the 5' RACE reads with MiXCR. The table records 700,000 to 900,000 distinct CDR3 sequences, about 53% of them present only once. This receptor was taken from an elderly man in good health. The rearrangement joins TRBV10-3 to TRBJ2-1, with D uncertain. Sequencing used blood. CDR3 nucleotides: TGTGCCATCAGTGATTCCGTCGTGAGCAGCAATGAGCAGTTCTTC. Encoded protein: CAISDSVVSSNEQFF.